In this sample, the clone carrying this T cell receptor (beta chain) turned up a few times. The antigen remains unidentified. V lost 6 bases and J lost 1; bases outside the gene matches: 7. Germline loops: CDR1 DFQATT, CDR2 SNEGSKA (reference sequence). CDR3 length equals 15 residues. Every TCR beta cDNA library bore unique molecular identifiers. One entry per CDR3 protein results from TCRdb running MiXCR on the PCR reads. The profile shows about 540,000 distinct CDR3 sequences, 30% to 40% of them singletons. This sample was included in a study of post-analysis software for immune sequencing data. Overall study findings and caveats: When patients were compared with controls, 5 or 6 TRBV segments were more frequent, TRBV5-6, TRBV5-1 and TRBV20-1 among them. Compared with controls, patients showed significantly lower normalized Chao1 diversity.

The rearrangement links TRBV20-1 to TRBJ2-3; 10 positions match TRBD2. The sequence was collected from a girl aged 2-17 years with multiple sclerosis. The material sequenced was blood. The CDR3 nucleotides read TGCAGTGCCACAACTAGCGGGGAGCGCACAGATACGCAGTATTTT. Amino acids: CSATTSGERTDTQYF.